This T cell receptor (beta chain) was identified during a study of T cell responses to AZD1222 COVID-19 vaccine. Libraries were prepared by immunoSEQ multiplex PCR; TCRdb keeps only in-frame clonotypes and omits some of them. The profile shows roughly 180,000 clones, 80% to 90% of them singletons. The study, taken as a whole, reports: Possibly, clonal diversity was underestimated; donors were largely white British and included more females. Spike-specific TCR breadth and depth rose after two AZD1222 doses. Nearly half of unique spike-specific TCRs reportedly avoided B.1.351 and B.1.1.7 mutated regions.

About this clone: Its antigen is not known.

The V end lost 1 base, the J end lost 0 bases, and 10 bases lay between the germline ends. Looked up from germline, CDR1 is MNHEY and CDR2 is SVGAGI. CDR3 length equals 15 residues. The receptor was isolated from an adult in good health. This sample comprised peripheral blood, obtained on day 0 of AZD1222 vaccination. The chain combines TRBV6-5 with TRBJ2-7, with a weak D call TRBD1 (6 bases). In DNA form, the CDR3 reads TGTGCCAGCAGTTACTATACAGGGATCTCCTACGAGCAGTACTTC. Its protein product is CASSYYTGISYEQYF.